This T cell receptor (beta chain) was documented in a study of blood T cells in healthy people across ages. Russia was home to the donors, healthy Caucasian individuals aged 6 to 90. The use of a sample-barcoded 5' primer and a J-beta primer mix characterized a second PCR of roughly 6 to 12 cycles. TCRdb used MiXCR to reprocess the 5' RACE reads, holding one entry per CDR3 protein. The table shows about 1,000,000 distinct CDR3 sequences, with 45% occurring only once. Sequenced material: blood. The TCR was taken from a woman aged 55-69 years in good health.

The CDR3 sequence: CASRTWKETQYF. DNA for the CDR3: TGTGCCAGCAGGACATGGAAAGAGACCCAGTACTTC. The gene calls are TRBV6-1 and TRBJ2-5; D ambiguous. This CDR3 region has 12 residues. Germline CDR1 reads MNHNS; CDR2 reads SASEGT. The germline V and J ends were trimmed by 6 bases and 3 bases, with 8 bases remaining between them.